One sample yielded the 6 T cell receptor beta chains listed below, sequenced in a study of blood T cells in healthy people across ages. A second PCR of roughly 7 to 11 cycles used a sample-barcoded 5' primer and a J-beta primer mix. MiXCR, run by TCRdb on the 5' RACE reads, gives a single entry per CDR3 protein. The repertoire holds roughly 410,000 distinct CDR3 sequences, with approximately 52% as singletons. The specimen sequenced was blood. These receptors were obtained from a man aged 60-69 years in good health.

This clonotype was detected once. The junction departs from germline at one end; a sequencing error may be responsible. The genes are TRBV16 and TRBJ1-2; D gene ambiguous. CDR3 length equals 14 residues. Per germline, CDR1 KGHSY and CDR2 FQNENV. For the CDR3, the DNA is TGTGCCAGCAGCCAATCGGCGGGGAACTACGGCTACACCTTC. Translated: CASSQSAGNYGYTF.

This rearrangement joins TRBV7-3 to TRBJ2-5; D is uncertain. Near its end, the DNA agrees better with TRBJ2-7, so the J call may be wrong. Germline V gives CDR1 SGHTA, CDR2 FQGTGA. CDR3 size: 14 residues. CDR3: CASSLTPDLGEQYF. DNA of the CDR3: TGTGCCAGCAGCTTAACGCCAGATCTTGGCGAGCAGTACTTC.

CDR3 sequence reads: CASSQESGAQLTSTDTQYF. The CDR3 DNA follows: TGTGCCAGCAGCCAAGAAAGCGGGGCCCAACTCACTAGCACAGATACGCAGTATTTT. The chain joins TRBV14 to TRBJ2-3; 7 bases fit TRBD2. Unmatched junction bases numbered 12, after V lost 0 bases and J lost 0 bases. This CDR3 comprises 19 residues. The germline CDR1 and CDR2 sequences are SGHDN and FVKESK.

This clonotype was seen a handful of times. This sequence joins TRBV6-1 and TRBJ2-1; D tentatively reads TRBD1 or TRBD2 (5 bases each). V was trimmed by 10 bases and J by 1 base, leaving 8 bases between them. Germline lookup yields CDR1 MNHNS and CDR2 SASEGT. The CDR3 extends over 12 amino acids. CDR3 loop: CAIGTSYNEQFF. Written as DNA, the CDR3 is TGTGCCATAGGGACGTCCTACAATGAGCAGTTCTTC.

J is TRBJ2-1 and V is TRBV12-3 or TRBV12-4; TRBD2 matches at 16 bases. Unmatched junction bases numbered 5, after V lost 5 bases and J lost 10 bases. The CDR3 totals 15 residues. In DNA form, the CDR3 reads TGTGCCAGCAGTCCGGGACTAGCGGGGGGGCAGGAGCAGTTCTTC. This translates into CASSPGLAGGQEQFF.

The gene calls are TRBV7-9 and TRBJ1-6; no clear D gene. Germline assignment: CDR1 SEHNR and CDR2 FQNEAQ (reference sequence). Deletions cut 2 bases from V and 9 bases from J, with 11 bases between. This CDR3 is built from 14 residues. The DNA of the CDR3 is TGTGCCAGCAGCTTACCAGGTGTTACTTCACCCCTCCACTTT. Translated, it gives CASSLPGVTSPLHF.